Detailed here is one T cell receptor beta chain. This specimen belongs to a study of CXCR3-negative and CXCR3-positive naive CD8 T cells. Carrying UMI labels, the TRB cDNA libraries were prepared through 5' RACE. TCRdb reprocessed the 5' RACE reads, keeping one entry per CDR3 protein, no DNA. Its clone listing holds 7,000 or so distinct CDR3 sequences. The sample consisted of naive CXCR3- CD8+ T cells from blood. Subset: CD45RO-CCR7+CD27+CD95- naive CD8+ T cells lacking CXCR3 (TNR3-). This clonotype was sampled from a human donor in good health. Some clones in this sample may be carry-over from other donors' samples.

The CDR3 spells CASSVGSQFNEQFF. The chain uses TRBV9 and TRBJ2-1. Germline V lookup: CDR1 SGDLS, CDR2 YYNGEE. This CDR3 is built from 14 residues.